Listed here are 18 T cell receptor beta chains from one sample, sequenced in a study of CD8 T cells in Susac syndrome. cDNA came from roughly 0.5 to 1 ug RNA primed by random hexamers. MiXCR, run by TCRdb on the immunoSEQ multiplex PCR reads, gives a single entry per CDR3 protein. The table lists roughly 400,000 distinct CDR3 sequences, approximately 89% of them singletons. The sample taken for sequencing was CD8+ T cells from PBMCs. Every receptor here comes from a human donor with multiple sclerosis.

This clonotype was counted once. This rearrangement joins TRBV5-1 to TRBJ2-3, with 9 positions matching TRBD2. The CDR3 totals 17 residues. Germline trimming cut 0 bases from V and 6 bases from J; bases unmatched to any gene: 11. The germline V gene has CDR1 SGHRS and CDR2 YFSETQ. The CDR3 DNA sequence: TGCGCCAGCAGCTTGGTTAGCGGGAGATGGAGTGCGGATACGCAGTATTTT. Translation gives CASSLVSGRWSADTQYF.

This clonotype has a handful of counts. The chain recombines TRBV19 with TRBJ2-2; D remains unclear. Trimming pared 7 bases from V and 7 bases from J, leaving 7 bases between. The CDR3 contains 11 residues. Germline loops: CDR1 LNHDA, CDR2 SQIVND (reference sequence). In DNA, the CDR3 is TGTGCCAGTACCTTGGGCGGGGAGCTGTTTTTT. Its protein product is CASTLGGELFF.

There are a few counts of this clonotype. V gene TRBV2 combines with J gene TRBJ2-2, with 10 bases lining up with TRBD2. V shed 4 bases and J 4 bases; nucleotides not matched to a gene: 3. CDR3 length: 15 amino acids. CDR1 SNHLY and CDR2 FYNNEI come from the germline V gene. The CDR3: CASSGLAGLTGELFF. The CDR3 bases are TGTGCCAGCAGTGGACTAGCGGGCCTCACCGGGGAGCTGTTTTTT.

This clonotype was picked up one time. The chain employs TRBV9 and TRBJ2-7, with 8 nucleotides matching TRBD1. V trimming: 3 bases; J trimming: 2 bases; junction bases outside the gene matches: 7. The CDR3 has 15 amino acids. Germline loops: CDR1 SGDLS, CDR2 YYNGEE. CDR3 protein: CASSATGQAPYEQYF. Here the CDR3 DNA reads TGTGCCAGCAGCGCTACGGGACAGGCCCCCTACGAGCAGTACTTC. The full variable domain, completed using reference TRBV9 and TRBJ2-7, is DSGVTQTPKHLITATGQRVTLRCSPRSGDLSVYWYQQSLDQGLQFLIQYYNGEERAKGNILERFSAQQFPDLHSELNLSSLELGDSALYFCASSATGQAPYEQYFGPGTRLTVT.

This sequence joins TRBV3-1 and TRBJ2-1; 7 bases align to TRBD2. In germline, CDR1 is LGHDT, CDR2 YNNKEL (reference sequence). This CDR3 contains 17 residues. V shed 4 bases and J 7 bases; nucleotides not matched to a gene: 16. CDR3 coding DNA: TGTGCCAGCAGCCCCTTAATCCGGGGCGGGGGAAGGAATGAGCAGTTCTTC. This translates into CASSPLIRGGGRNEQFF.

This clonotype showed up just once. The J gene is TRBJ2-1, the V gene TRBV10-1; D is unclear. Between the trimmed V and J ends, which lost 5 bases and 6 bases, there was a span of 11 bases. The length of the CDR3 is 13 residues. Germline CDR1 and CDR2: WNHNN and SYGVQD (reference sequence). The CDR3 nucleotides are TGCGCCAGCAGTTCCGGACGGATCAATGAGCAGTTCTTC. It specifies CASSSGRINEQFF.

The V gene is TRBV28, the J gene TRBJ1-5; tentative D call: TRBD1 (5 bases). Deletions cut 3 bases from V and 5 bases from J, with 8 bases between. The CDR3 runs 13 residues. CDR1 and CDR2 (germline): MDHEN, SYDVKM. The CDR3 spells CASSFIGDQPQHF. CDR3 sequence (DNA): TGTGCCAGCAGTTTCATAGGGGATCAGCCCCAGCATTTT.

The V gene is TRBV12-3 or TRBV12-4, the J gene TRBJ2-2; possible D gene TRBD1, 5 bases. Between the trimmed V and J ends, which lost 4 bases and 1 base, there was a span of 7 bases. This CDR3 region has 14 residues. The CDR3 DNA reads TGTGCCAGCAGTTCGACAGTGAACACCGGGGAGCTGTTTTTT. Encoded protein: CASSSTVNTGELFF.

The chain carries TRBV5-5 and TRBJ1-5, with D maybe TRBD1 (6 bases). The germline V and J ends were trimmed by 3 bases and 6 bases, with 13 bases remaining between them. This CDR3 spans 14 amino acids. Germline V gene data show CDR1 as SGHKS and CDR2 as YYEKEE (reference sequence). Here the CDR3 DNA reads TGTGCCAGCAGCTGTGGGTCAGGGGTTCAGCCCCAGCATTTT. Translated, it gives CASSCGSGVQPQHF.

This clonotype is a singleton in its sample. V gene TRBV29-1 combines with J gene TRBJ2-2; D is perhaps TRBD2 (5 bases). The germline V gene has CDR1 SQVTM and CDR2 ANQGSEA. The CDR3 covers 13 residues. Between the trimmed V and J ends, which lost 4 bases and 7 bases, there was a span of 13 bases. Here the CDR3 DNA reads TGCAGCGTTGTGGGGATCGGGGACGGGGAGCTGTTTTTT. This encodes CSVVGIGDGELFF.

This chain links TRBV5-5 with TRBJ2-6, with D possibly TRBD1 on 6 matching bases. CDR1 and CDR2 (germline): SGHKS, YYEKEE (reference sequence). V lost 7 bases and J 3 bases, leaving 11 bases between the germline ends. This CDR3 comprises 14 residues. The CDR3 nucleotides are TGTGCCAGCGGCGTACAGGGTGGGGCCAACGTCCTGACTTTC. Translated, it gives CASGVQGGANVLTF.

The chain links TRBV4-1 to TRBJ2-5; 11 nucleotides line up with TRBD2. From germline, CDR1 is MGHRA and CDR2 YSYEKL. The CDR3 runs 19 residues. V trimming: 4 bases; J trimming: 0 bases; junction bases outside the gene matches: 13. The CDR3 nucleotides read TGCGCCAGCAGCCCCACCGGGACTAGCGGTCGGCCCCACCAAGAGACCCAGTACTTC. This codes for CASSPTGTSGRPHQETQYF.

For the CDR3, the DNA is TGTGCCAGCAGTTTCGGAGGGCCTCAAATTGATACGCAGTATTTT. Protein product: CASSFGGPQIDTQYF. The rearrangement uses TRBV28 and TRBJ2-3; D may be TRBD2 (6 bases). Germline lookup yields CDR1 MDHEN and CDR2 SYDVKM. Trimming shortened V by 3 bases and J by 6 bases, and 16 bases separated the two germline ends. The CDR3 consists of 15 residues.

The DNA for the CDR3 is TGTGCCAGCAGTTTAGCGCAAGAAAGTTTCCCTCACAGTGAAGCTTTCTTT. Protein product: CASSLAQESFPHSEAFF. The rearrangement links TRBV27 to TRBJ1-1, with unresolved D. The length of the CDR3 is 17 residues. Trimming removed 2 bases at V and 7 bases at J, with 23 bases between. CDR1 is MNHEY and CDR2 is SMNVEV in the germline V gene (reference sequence).

The J gene is TRBJ2-7, the V gene TRBV4-1; 9 bases are a match to TRBD2. Germline CDR1 MGHRA, CDR2 YSYEKL. V dropped 3 bases and J dropped 6; count of bases not matched to a gene: 9. The CDR3 totals 15 residues. CDR3 amino acids: CASSHQAGGSSEQYF. CDR3 DNA sequence: TGCGCCAGCAGCCACCAAGCGGGAGGAAGCAGCGAGCAGTACTTC.

The CDR3 DNA reads as TGCGCCAGCAGCTTGGCAGGGTTGGACTACAATGAGCAGTTCTTC. This gives the protein CASSLAGLDYNEQFF. The V and J genes are TRBV5-1 and TRBJ2-1, with TRBD1 as a possible D gene (5 bases). V dropped 0 bases and J dropped 3 bases, with 10 bases sitting between them. Germline V gives CDR1 SGHRS, CDR2 YFSETQ. This CDR3 region has 15 residues.

The rearrangement links TRBV20-1 to TRBJ2-3; D uncertain. V lost 4 bases and J lost 0, with 23 bases in between. Germline assignment: CDR1 DFQATT and CDR2 SNEGSKA (reference sequence). There are 18 residues in the CDR3. The CDR3 protein is CSAIVIFSIHPSTDTQYF. The CDR3 nucleotides are TGCAGTGCTATAGTTATTTTTTCGATACACCCCAGCACAGATACGCAGTATTTT.

This chain links TRBV29-1 with TRBJ2-5; 7 nucleotides align to TRBD1. J was trimmed by 5 bases and V by 0 bases; bases with no gene match: 12. The CDR3 is made up of 16 amino acids. Germline V gives CDR1 SQVTM, CDR2 ANQGSEA. This chain's CDR3 is CSVEDPREGGEETQYF. The CDR3 DNA reads TGCAGCGTTGAAGACCCAAGGGAAGGGGGCGAGGAGACCCAGTACTTC. Using reference TRBV29-1 and TRBJ2-5 for the parts outside the CDR3, the full variable domain is SAVISQKPSRDICQRGTSLTIQCQVDSQVTMMFWYRQQPGQSLTLIATANQGSEATYESGFVIDKFPISRPNLTFSTLTVSNMSPEDSSIYLCSVEDPREGGEETQYFGPGTRLLVL.